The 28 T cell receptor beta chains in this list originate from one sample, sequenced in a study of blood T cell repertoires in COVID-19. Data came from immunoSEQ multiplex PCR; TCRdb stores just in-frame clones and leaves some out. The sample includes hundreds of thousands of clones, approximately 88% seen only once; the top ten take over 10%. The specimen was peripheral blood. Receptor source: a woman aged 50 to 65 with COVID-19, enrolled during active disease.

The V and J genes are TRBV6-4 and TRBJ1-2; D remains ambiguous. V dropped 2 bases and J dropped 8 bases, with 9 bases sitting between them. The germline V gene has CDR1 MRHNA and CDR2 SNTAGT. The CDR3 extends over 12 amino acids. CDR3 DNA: TGTGCCAGCAGTGACGAACAGTACGGCTACACCTTC. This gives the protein CASSDEQYGYTF.

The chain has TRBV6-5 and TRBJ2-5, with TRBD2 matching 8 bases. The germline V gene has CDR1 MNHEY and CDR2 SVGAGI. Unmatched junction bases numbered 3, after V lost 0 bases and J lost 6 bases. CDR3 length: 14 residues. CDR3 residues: CASSYSGGGQTQYF. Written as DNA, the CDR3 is TGTGCCAGCAGTTACTCGGGCGGGGGGCAGACCCAGTACTTC.

The CDR3 region has the DNA TGTGCCAGCAGCCCACCAGGGCGGCCTGAAGCTTTCTTT. Protein product: CASSPPGRPEAFF. The rearrangement links TRBV7-9 to TRBJ1-1, with TRBD1 as a possible D gene (5 bases). The germline CDR1 and CDR2 sequences are SEHNR and FQNEAQ (reference sequence). This CDR3 is built from 13 residues. Trimming pared 5 bases from V and 6 bases from J, leaving 13 bases between.

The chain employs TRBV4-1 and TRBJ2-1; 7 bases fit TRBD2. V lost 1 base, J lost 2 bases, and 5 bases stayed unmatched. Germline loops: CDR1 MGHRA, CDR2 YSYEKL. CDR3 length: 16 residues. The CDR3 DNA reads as TGCGCCAGCAGCCAAGTCGGTCTAGCGGCCTACAATGAGCAGTTCTTC. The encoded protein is CASSQVGLAAYNEQFF.

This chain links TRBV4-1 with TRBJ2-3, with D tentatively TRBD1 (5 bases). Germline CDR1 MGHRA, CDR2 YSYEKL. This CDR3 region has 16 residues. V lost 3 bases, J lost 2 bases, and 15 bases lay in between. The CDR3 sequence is CASSHGRGENTDTQYF. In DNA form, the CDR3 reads TGCGCCAGCAGCCACGGAAGGGGCGAAAACACAGATACGCAGTATTTT.

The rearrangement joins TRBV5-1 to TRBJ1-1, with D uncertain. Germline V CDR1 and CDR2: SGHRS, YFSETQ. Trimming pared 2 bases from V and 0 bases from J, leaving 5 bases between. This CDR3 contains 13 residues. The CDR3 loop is CASSLSLNTEAFF. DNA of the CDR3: TGCGCCAGCAGCTTAAGCCTGAACACTGAAGCTTTCTTT.

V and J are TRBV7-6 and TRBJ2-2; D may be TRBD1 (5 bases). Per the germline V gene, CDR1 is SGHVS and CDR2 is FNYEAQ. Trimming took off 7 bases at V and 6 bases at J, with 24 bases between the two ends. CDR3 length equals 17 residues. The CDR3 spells CASTPGYGREVPGELFF. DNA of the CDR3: TGTGCCAGCACACCCGGGTATGGCAGGGAAGTCCCCGGGGAGCTGTTTTTT.

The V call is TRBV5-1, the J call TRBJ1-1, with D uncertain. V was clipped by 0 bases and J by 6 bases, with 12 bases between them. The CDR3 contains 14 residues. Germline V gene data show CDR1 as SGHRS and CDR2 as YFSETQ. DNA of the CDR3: TGCGCCAGCAGCTTGGCCTCGGGTTACGCTGAAGCTTTCTTT. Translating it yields CASSLASGYAEAFF.

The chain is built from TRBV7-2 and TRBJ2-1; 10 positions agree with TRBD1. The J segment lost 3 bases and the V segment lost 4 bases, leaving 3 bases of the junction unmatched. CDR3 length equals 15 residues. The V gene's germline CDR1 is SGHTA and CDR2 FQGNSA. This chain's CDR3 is CASSSGQGIYNEQFF. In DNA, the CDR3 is TGTGCCAGCAGCTCGGGACAGGGGATCTACAATGAGCAGTTCTTC.

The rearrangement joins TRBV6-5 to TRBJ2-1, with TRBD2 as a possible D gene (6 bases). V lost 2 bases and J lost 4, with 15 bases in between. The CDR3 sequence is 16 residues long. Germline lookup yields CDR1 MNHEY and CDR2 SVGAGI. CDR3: CASSYGGAASYNEQFF. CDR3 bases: TGTGCCAGCAGTTACGGAGGGGCAGCCTCTTACAATGAGCAGTTCTTC.

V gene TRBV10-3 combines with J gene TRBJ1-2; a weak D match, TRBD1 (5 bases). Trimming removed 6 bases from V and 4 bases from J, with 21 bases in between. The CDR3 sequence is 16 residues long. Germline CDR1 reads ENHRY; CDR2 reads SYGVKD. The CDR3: CAISPAGRDGIYGYTF. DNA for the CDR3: TGTGCCATCAGCCCAGCGGGGCGTGACGGTATCTATGGCTACACCTTC.

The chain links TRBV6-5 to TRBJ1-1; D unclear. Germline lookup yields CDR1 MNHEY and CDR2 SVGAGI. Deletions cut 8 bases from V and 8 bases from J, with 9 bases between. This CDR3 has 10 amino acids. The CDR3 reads CASSRGEAFF. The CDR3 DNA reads TGTGCCAGCTCCCGAGGGGAAGCTTTCTTT.

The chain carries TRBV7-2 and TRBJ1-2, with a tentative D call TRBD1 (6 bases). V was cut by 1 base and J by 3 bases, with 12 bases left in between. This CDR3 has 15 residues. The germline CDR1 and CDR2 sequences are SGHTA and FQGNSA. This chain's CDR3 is CASSLGGGGDYGYTF. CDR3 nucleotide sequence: TGTGCCAGCAGCTTAGGGGGGGGCGGTGACTATGGCTACACCTTC.

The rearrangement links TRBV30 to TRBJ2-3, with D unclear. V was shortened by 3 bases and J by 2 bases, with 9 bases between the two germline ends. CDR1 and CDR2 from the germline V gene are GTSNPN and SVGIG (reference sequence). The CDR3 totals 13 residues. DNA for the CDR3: TGTGCCTGGAGAAGCGCGGCCACAGATACGCAGTATTTT. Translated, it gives CAWRSAATDTQYF.

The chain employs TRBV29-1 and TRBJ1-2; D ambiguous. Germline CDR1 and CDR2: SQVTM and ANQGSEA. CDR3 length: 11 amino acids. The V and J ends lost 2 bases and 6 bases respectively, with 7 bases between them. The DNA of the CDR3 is TGCAGCGTTGAAAAGAGGAATGGCTACACCTTC. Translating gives CSVEKRNGYTF. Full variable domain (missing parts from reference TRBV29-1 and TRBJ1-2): SAVISQKPSRDICQRGTSLTIQCQVDSQVTMMFWYRQQPGQSLTLIATANQGSEATYESGFVIDKFPISRPNLTFSTLTVSNMSPEDSSIYLCSVEKRNGYTFGSGTRLTVV.

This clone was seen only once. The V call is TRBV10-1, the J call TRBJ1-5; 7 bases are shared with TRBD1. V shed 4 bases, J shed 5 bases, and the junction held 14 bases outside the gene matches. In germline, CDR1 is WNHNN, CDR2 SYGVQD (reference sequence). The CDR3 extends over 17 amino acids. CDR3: CASSADRSKDKDQPQHF. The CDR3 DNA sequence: TGCGCCAGCAGTGCGGACAGGTCTAAGGATAAAGATCAGCCCCAGCATTTT.

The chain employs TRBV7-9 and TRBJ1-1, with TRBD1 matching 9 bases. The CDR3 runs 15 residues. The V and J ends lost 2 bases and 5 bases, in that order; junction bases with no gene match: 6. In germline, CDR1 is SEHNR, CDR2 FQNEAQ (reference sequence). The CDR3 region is CASSLFTGGRTEAFF. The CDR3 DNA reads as TGTGCCAGCAGCTTATTCACAGGGGGCCGGACTGAAGCTTTCTTT.

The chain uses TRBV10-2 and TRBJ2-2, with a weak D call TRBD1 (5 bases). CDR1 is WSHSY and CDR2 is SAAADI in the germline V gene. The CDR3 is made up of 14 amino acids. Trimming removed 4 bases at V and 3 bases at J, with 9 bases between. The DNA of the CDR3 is TGCGCCAGCAGTGGGGCAGGGTACACCGGGGAGCTGTTTTTT. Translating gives CASSGAGYTGELFF.

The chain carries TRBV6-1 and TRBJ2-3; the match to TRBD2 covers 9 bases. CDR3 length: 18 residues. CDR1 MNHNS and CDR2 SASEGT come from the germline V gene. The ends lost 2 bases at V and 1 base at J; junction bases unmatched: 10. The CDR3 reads CASSERLAGRLRTDTQYF. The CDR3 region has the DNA TGTGCCAGCAGTGAACGGCTAGCGGGGAGACTCCGCACAGATACGCAGTATTTT.

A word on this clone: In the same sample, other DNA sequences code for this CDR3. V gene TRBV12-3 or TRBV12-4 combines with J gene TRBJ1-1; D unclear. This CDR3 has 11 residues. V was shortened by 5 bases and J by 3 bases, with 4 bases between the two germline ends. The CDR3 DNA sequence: TGTGCCAGCAGTCTGTACACTGAAGCTTTCTTT. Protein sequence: CASSLYTEAFF.

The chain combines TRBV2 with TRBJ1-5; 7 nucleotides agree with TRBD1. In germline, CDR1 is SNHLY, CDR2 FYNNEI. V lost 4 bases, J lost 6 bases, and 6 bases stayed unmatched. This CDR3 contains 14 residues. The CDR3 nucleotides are TGTGCCAGCAGTGGGGACAGTGGCGGTCAGCCCCAGCATTTT. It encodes CASSGDSGGQPQHF.

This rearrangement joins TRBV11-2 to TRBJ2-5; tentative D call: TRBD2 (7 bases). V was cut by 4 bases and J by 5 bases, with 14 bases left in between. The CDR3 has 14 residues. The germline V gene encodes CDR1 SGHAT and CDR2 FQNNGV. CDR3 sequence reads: CASSSAGARETQYF. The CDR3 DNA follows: TGTGCCAGCAGCTCCGCGGGGGCCCGGGAGACCCAGTACTTC.

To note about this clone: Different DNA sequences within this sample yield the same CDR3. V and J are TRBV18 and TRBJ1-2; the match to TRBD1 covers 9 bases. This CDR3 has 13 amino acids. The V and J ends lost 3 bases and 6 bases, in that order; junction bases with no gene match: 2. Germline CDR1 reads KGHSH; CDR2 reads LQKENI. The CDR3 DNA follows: TGTGCCAGCTCACCCAGGGACAGGGATGGCTACACCTTC. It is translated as CASSPRDRDGYTF.

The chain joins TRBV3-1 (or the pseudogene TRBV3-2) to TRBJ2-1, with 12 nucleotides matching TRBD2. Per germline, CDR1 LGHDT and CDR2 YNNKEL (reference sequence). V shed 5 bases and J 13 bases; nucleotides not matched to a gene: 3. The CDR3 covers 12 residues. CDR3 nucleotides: TGTGCCAGCAGCTCTAGCGGGGGGGCCCAGTTCTTC. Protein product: CASSSSGGAQFF.

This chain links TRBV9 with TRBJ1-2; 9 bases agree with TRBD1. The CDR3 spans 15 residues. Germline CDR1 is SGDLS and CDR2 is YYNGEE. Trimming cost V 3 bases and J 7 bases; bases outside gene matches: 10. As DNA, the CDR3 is TGTGCCAGCAGCGGGTCCCGGGACAGGGTGGCTGGCTACACCTTC. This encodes CASSGSRDRVAGYTF.

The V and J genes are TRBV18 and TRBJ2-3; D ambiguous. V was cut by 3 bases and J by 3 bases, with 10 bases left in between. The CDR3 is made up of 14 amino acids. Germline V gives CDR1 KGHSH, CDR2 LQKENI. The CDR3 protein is CASSPRQATDTQYF. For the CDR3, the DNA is TGTGCCAGCTCACCCCGGCAAGCGACAGATACGCAGTATTTT. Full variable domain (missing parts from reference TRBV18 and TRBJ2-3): NAGVMQNPRHLVRRRGQEARLRCSPMKGHSHVYWYRQLPEEGLKFMVYLQKENIIDESGMPKERFSAEFPKEGPSILRIQQVVRGDSAAYFCASSPRQATDTQYFGPGTRLTVL.

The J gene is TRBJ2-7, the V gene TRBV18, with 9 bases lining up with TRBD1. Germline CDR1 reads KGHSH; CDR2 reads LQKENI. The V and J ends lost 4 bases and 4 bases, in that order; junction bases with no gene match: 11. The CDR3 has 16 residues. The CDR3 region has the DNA TGTGCCAGCTCACACAGACAGGGGGACAAAGGGTACGAGCAGTACTTC. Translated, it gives CASSHRQGDKGYEQYF.

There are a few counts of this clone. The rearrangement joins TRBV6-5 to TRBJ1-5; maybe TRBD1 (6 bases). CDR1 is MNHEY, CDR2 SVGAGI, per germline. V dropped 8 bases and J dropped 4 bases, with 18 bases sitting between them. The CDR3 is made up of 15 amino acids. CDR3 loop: CASSEVGGRNQPQHF. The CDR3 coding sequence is TGTGCCAGCTCCGAAGTAGGGGGTCGGAATCAGCCCCAGCATTTT.